This T cell receptor (beta chain) is from a study of identical twins. A single record per CDR3 protein comes from TCRdb applying MiXCR to the 5' RACE reads. The sample yields 650,000 to 750,000 distinct CDR3 sequences, 21% seen once. This clonotype was seen only a few times. V gave up 0 bases and J gave up 0 bases, with 9 bases separating them. The length of the CDR3 is 15 residues. The germline V gene has CDR1 DFQATT and CDR2 SNEGSKA (reference sequence). This sample was also put to use in a study of T cells expressing NK-cell markers. That source reports: It was sorted CD3+CD56+NKG2C+, CD3+CD56+NKG2C- and CD3+CD56-NKG2C+ T cells that supplied the TCR beta repertoires. Among the eight sequenced donors, seven tested HCMV-seropositive and one tested seronegative. Anti-gamma-delta TCR antibody use in several experiments restricted sorting to alpha-beta TCR T cells. One observes that, in a handful of donors, these clonotypes were also the leading ones within the CD3+CD56-NKG2C+ fraction.

Source material: PBMCs. The chain recombines TRBV20-1 with TRBJ2-1; tentatively, D is TRBD2 (6 bases). The receptor comes from a woman under 30 in good health. The CDR3 DNA reads as TGCAGTGCTAGAGATCAGGGACTCTCCTACAATGAGCAGTTCTTC. It codes for CSARDQGLSYNEQFF.